One sample yielded the 20 T cell receptor beta chains listed below, sequenced in a study of early T cells in non-severe SARS-CoV-2 infection. Each CDR3 protein gets one entry after TCRdb re-called the 5' RACE reads with MiXCR. The sample yields 75,000 to 80,000 distinct CDR3 sequences, roughly 16% seen once. The sequenced sample was whole blood. The origin of the receptors is an adult who was a healthcare worker with PCR-confirmed SARS-CoV-2 infection or an uninfected control (not recorded which).

In this sample, this clonotype turned up a few times. This sequence joins TRBV12-3 or TRBV12-4 and TRBJ2-7; TRBD2 agrees at 8 bases. V was clipped by 11 bases and J by 5 bases; unmatched bases: 8. The length of the CDR3 is 12 residues. Here the CDR3 reads CAAGTRMNEQYF. The DNA of the CDR3 is TGTGCCGCAGGGACTAGAATGAACGAGCAGTACTTC.

This clonotype appeared a few times. This chain links TRBV7-9 with TRBJ2-3; TRBD2 matches at 12 bases. The CDR3 sequence is 17 residues long. Trimming took 5 bases from V and 7 from J; bases not matched to a gene: 13. The germline V gene has CDR1 SEHNR and CDR2 FQNEAQ (reference sequence). In nucleotides, the CDR3 is TGTGCCAGCAGCCCTGAGACTAGCGGGAGATTCGTTCATACGCAGTATTTT. It codes for CASSPETSGRFVHTQYF.

The gene calls are TRBV4-1 and TRBJ2-2; the D gene is possibly TRBD1 (6 bases). The V gene's germline CDR1 is MGHRA and CDR2 YSYEKL. The CDR3 is made up of 17 amino acids. Between the trimmed V and J ends, which lost 3 bases and 3 bases, there was a span of 17 bases. CDR3 DNA: TGCGCCAGCAGCCATCCTACAGGGATGGGGGACACCGGGGAGCTGTTTTTT. Encoded protein: CASSHPTGMGDTGELFF.

The gene calls are TRBV5-1 and TRBJ1-6, with D uncertain. Looked up from germline, CDR1 is SGHRS and CDR2 is YFSETQ. This CDR3 has 17 residues. V gave up 2 bases and J gave up 0 bases, with 12 bases separating them. The CDR3 coding sequence is TGCGCCAGCAGCTTAACTCCTGCAGTCTCCTATAATTCACCCCTCCACTTT. Translation gives CASSLTPAVSYNSPLHF.

This clonotype was found a few times. The chain has TRBV28 and TRBJ2-3; 9 positions match TRBD2. The CDR3 loop spans 16 amino acids. Trimming at V came to 7 bases and at J to 6 bases, leaving 14 bases not matched to a gene. Germline V gene lookup returns CDR1 MDHEN and CDR2 SYDVKM. The CDR3 region has the DNA TGTGCCAGCACCGTAGGCCCGCGGGGGGGATGGGATACGCAGTATTTT. Its protein product is CASTVGPRGGWDTQYF.

This clonotype was detected a few times. This rearrangement joins TRBV7-2 to TRBJ1-6, with TRBD1 matching 9 bases. The CDR3 is made up of 16 amino acids. After removal of 4 bases from V and 9 bases from J, the junction contained 10 bases not matched to a gene. The germline CDR1 and CDR2 sequences are SGHTA and FQGNSA. CDR3: CASSSQGTGFVSPLHF. Written as DNA, the CDR3 is TGTGCCAGCAGCTCACAAGGGACAGGGTTTGTTTCACCCCTCCACTTT. Full variable domain (rest looked up from reference TRBV7-2 and TRBJ1-6): GAGVSQSPSNKVTEKGKDVELRCDPISGHTALYWYRQSLGQGLEFLIYFQGNSAPDKSGLPSDRFSAERTGGSVSTLTIQRTQQEDSAVYLCASSSQGTGFVSPLHFGNGTRLTVT.

The chain joins TRBV29-1 to TRBJ1-2; D possibly corresponds to TRBD1 (6 bases). V gave up 5 bases and J gave up 7 bases, with 11 bases separating them. Germline V gene sequence: CDR1 SQVTM, CDR2 ANQGSEA. The CDR3 is 11 residues long. This CDR3 is CSVRGTPGYTF. The CDR3 coding sequence is TGCAGCGTTAGGGGGACACCTGGCTACACCTTC.

This clonotype was found many times. V gene TRBV7-2 combines with J gene TRBJ2-3, with D possibly matching TRBD2 (5 bases). Trimming took 6 bases from V and 1 from J, leaving 11 bases between them. This CDR3 contains 14 residues. Germline assignment: CDR1 SGHTA and CDR2 FQGNSA. CDR3 bases: TGTGCCAGCAGGAGGGAGATTCGCACAGATACGCAGTATTTT. Translation: CASRREIRTDTQYF. Combining the CDR3 with reference TRBV7-2 and TRBJ2-3 gives the whole variable domain GAGVSQSPSNKVTEKGKDVELRCDPISGHTALYWYRQSLGQGLEFLIYFQGNSAPDKSGLPSDRFSAERTGGSVSTLTIQRTQQEDSAVYLCASRREIRTDTQYFGPGTRLTVL.

The chain has TRBV7-8 and TRBJ2-3, with TRBD2 matching over 11 bases. CDR1 and CDR2 from the germline V gene are SGHVS and FQNEAQ. V trimming: 1 base; J trimming: 2 bases; junction bases outside the gene matches: 8. The CDR3 runs to 18 residues. The CDR3 DNA is TGTGCCAGCAGCTTAGGTGGTAGCGGGAGGGCCCTCACAGATACGCAGTATTTT. It specifies CASSLGGSGRALTDTQYF.

This clonotype was picked up a small number of times. This rearrangement joins TRBV20-1 to TRBJ2-3; D gene uncertain. The germline V and J ends were trimmed by 7 bases and 0 bases, with 5 bases remaining between them. The CDR3 is made up of 11 amino acids. CDR1 and CDR2 from the germline V gene are DFQATT and SNEGSKA (reference sequence). The DNA for the CDR3 is TGCAGTGGAGTTAGCACAGATACGCAGTATTTT. Protein: CSGVSTDTQYF.

This clonotype was seen many times. This chain connects TRBV11-2 to TRBJ2-7; no clear D gene. CDR1 is SGHAT, CDR2 FQNNGV, per germline. The V and J ends lost 5 bases and 3 bases respectively, with 8 bases between them. This CDR3 comprises 12 residues. The CDR3 DNA sequence: TGTGCCAGCAGCGCCTACAACTACGAGCAGTACTTC. Translating gives CASSAYNYEQYF.

This clonotype was recorded a few times. The genes are TRBV9 and TRBJ2-2, with 10 bases lining up with TRBD2. Unmatched junction bases numbered 4, after V lost 1 base and J lost 4 bases. The germline gives CDR1 SGDLS, CDR2 YYNGEE. The CDR3 loop spans 16 amino acids. DNA of the CDR3: TGTGCCAGCAGCGTATCCCTAGCGGGAGCCACCGGGGAGCTGTTTTTT. This translates into CASSVSLAGATGELFF.

To note about this clonotype: This could be a read error, since a much larger clone is one nucleotide away. This sequence joins TRBV7-9 and TRBJ2-7; tentative D call: TRBD1 (6 bases). The CDR3 is 13 amino acids. CDR1 SEHNR and CDR2 FQNEAQ come from the germline V gene (reference sequence). CDR3 loop: CASSLPQGWERYF. The CDR3 region has the DNA TGTGCCAGCAGCCTACCGCAGGGGTGGGAGCGGTACTTC.

This clonotype was counted only a few times. The V gene is TRBV15, the J gene TRBJ1-1; 12 bases map to TRBD1. The CDR3 has 21 amino acids. Germline trimming cut 0 bases from V and 1 base from J; bases unmatched to any gene: 15. CDR1 is LNHNV, CDR2 YYDKDF, per germline (reference sequence). CDR3 in DNA: TGTGCCACCAGCAGAGATGGGCCCGGGACAGGGGGCCCAAAACAGAACACTGAAGCTTTCTTT. Amino acid sequence: CATSRDGPGTGGPKQNTEAFF.

In this sample, this clonotype turned up a few times. J is TRBJ1-3 and V is TRBV28; maybe TRBD1 (5 bases). The germline V gene encodes CDR1 MDHEN and CDR2 SYDVKM. This CDR3 is built from 16 residues. The V end lost 5 bases, the J end lost 4 bases, and 18 bases lay between the germline ends. CDR3 residues: CASSPHGQGSGNTIYF. The CDR3 nucleotides are TGTGCCAGCAGTCCTCACGGGCAGGGTTCAGGAAACACCATATATTTT.

This clonotype turned up a few times. The chain employs TRBV5-6 and TRBJ1-2; D uncertain. From germline, CDR1 is SGHDT and CDR2 YYEEEE. Trimming left V 1 base short and J 8 bases short, with 9 bases between. This CDR3 contains 12 residues. The CDR3 is CASSLMGSGYTF. CDR3 DNA: TGTGCCAGCAGCTTGATGGGGAGCGGCTACACCTTC.

The rearrangement joins TRBV7-6 to TRBJ1-1, with D maybe TRBD1 (5 bases). CDR3 size: 15 residues. The germline V gene encodes CDR1 SGHVS and CDR2 FNYEAQ. V was clipped by 6 bases and J by 3 bases, with 17 bases between them. Here the CDR3 reads CASSFSVGADTEAFF. CDR3 bases: TGTGCCAGCAGTTTTTCCGTAGGGGCGGACACTGAAGCTTTCTTT.

This clonotype has at least ten counts. This sequence joins TRBV20-1 and TRBJ2-3; D gene ambiguous. V lost 6 bases, J lost 2 bases, and 15 bases lay in between. CDR3 size: 14 residues. Germline CDR1 and CDR2: DFQATT and SNEGSKA (reference sequence). The CDR3 here is CSAPSAGITDTQYF. In DNA form, the CDR3 reads TGCAGTGCGCCTTCGGCTGGTATCACAGATACGCAGTATTTT.

This clonotype was observed a few times. This chain connects TRBV12-3 or TRBV12-4 to TRBJ2-2; possibly TRBD2 for D (5 bases). Deletions cut 5 bases from V and 1 base from J, with 14 bases between. The CDR3 has 16 amino acids. In DNA form, the CDR3 reads TGTGCCAGCAGTACTTACCTTAGCGAGAACACCGGGGAGCTGTTTTTT. Translating gives CASSTYLSENTGELFF.

This clonotype has a handful of counts. V is TRBV19 and J is TRBJ2-6; no definite D call. CDR1 and CDR2 (germline): LNHDA, SQIVND (reference sequence). Trimming removed 6 bases from V and 3 bases from J, with 6 bases in between. The CDR3 length is 13 residues. Here the CDR3 DNA reads TGTGCCAGTAGGGTCCGTGGGGCCAACGTCCTGACTTTC. It encodes CASRVRGANVLTF. The whole variable domain, remainder taken from reference TRBV19 and TRBJ2-6, is DGGITQSPKYLFRKEGQNVTLSCEQNLNHDAMYWYRQDPGQGLRLIYYSQIVNDFQKGDIAEGYSVSREKKESFPLTVTSAQKNPTAFYLCASRVRGANVLTFGAGSRLTVL.